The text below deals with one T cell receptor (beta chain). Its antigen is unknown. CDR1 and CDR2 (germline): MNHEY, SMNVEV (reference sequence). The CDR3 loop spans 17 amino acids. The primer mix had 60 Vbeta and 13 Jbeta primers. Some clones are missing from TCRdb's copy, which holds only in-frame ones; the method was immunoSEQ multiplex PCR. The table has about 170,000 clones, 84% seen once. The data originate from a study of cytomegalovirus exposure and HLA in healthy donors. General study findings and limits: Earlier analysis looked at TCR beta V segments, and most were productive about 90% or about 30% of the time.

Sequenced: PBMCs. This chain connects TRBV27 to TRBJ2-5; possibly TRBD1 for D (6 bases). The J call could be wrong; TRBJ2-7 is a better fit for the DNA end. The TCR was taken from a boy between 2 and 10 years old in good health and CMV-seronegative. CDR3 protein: CASSFLPDRFASYEQYF. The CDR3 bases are TGTGCCAGCAGTTTCCTCCCCGACAGGTTCGCATCCTACGAGCAGTACTTC.